This is a list of T cell receptor beta chains from one sample in a study of blood T cell repertoires in COVID-19. Some clones are missing from TCRdb's copy, which holds only in-frame ones; the method was immunoSEQ multiplex PCR. The repertoire consists of fewer than 600,000 clones, with 88% occurring once and the leading ten covering 1.5% to 2%. Sequencing input: PBMCs or T cells enriched from blood (not recorded which). These receptors were taken from a woman between 40 and 50 years old who had recovered from COVID-19. CDR3s include the opening cysteine and the closing phenylalanine or tryptophan. Fields, in order: D gene, J gene, clone size, V gene, CDR3 DNA, CDR3 protein. The D gene is left open where the match is weak. Only part of the rows carry a size: once, few, many, or a class if the clone is expanded.

TRBD2 TRBJ2-7 NA TRBV28 TGTGCCAGCAGTTTGACTAGCGGGAGCTACGAGCAGTACTTC CASSLTSGSYEQYF
NA TRBJ1-1 NA TRBV18 TGTGCCAGCTCACCACGAGTTCAGGGGATGAACACTGAAGCTTTCTTT CASSPRVQGMNTEAFF
NA TRBJ2-7 NA TRBV6-5 TGTGCCAGCGGAGAGGACACGATCTCCTACGAGCAGTACTTC CASGEDTISYEQYF
NA TRBJ1-2 NA TRBV6-5 TGTGCCAGCAGTACCTCGACAGCAAACTATGGCTACACCTTC CASSTSTANYGYTF
TRBD1 TRBJ2-5 NA TRBV4-3 TGCGCCAGCAGCCAGGGAGGACAGGGCAGGGAGACCCAGTACTTC CASSQGGQGRETQYF
NA TRBJ1-5 NA TRBV4-2 TGTGCCAGCAGCCAGGACACTAGCAATCAGCCCCAGCATTTT CASSQDTSNQPQHF
TRBD1 TRBJ2-7 NA TRBV6-2/TRBV6-3 TGTGCCAGCAGTTACTTAGGGACAGGGGCCTACGAGCAGTACTTC CASSYLGTGAYEQYF
NA TRBJ2-2 NA TRBV9 TGTGCCAGCAGCCTCGCGACCGGGGAGCTGTTTTTT CASSLATGELFF
TRBD2 TRBJ2-3 NA TRBV7-2 TGTGCCAGCAGCTTAGTTAGCGGGAAGCCAGATACGCAGTATTTT CASSLVSGKPDTQYF
NA TRBJ1-5 NA TRBV7-9 TGTGCCAGCTTGGACACAAATAGCAATCAGCCCCAGCATTTT CASLDTNSNQPQHF
TRBD1 TRBJ1-2 NA TRBV18 TGTGCCAGCTCACCATCTCCGGGACAGGGAGCCCTTAACACCTTC CASSPSPGQGALNTF
NA TRBJ2-5 NA TRBV28 TGTGCCAGCAGTTTAATGGCAGGGGCGGAGACCCAGTACTTC CASSLMAGAETQYF
NA TRBJ1-2 once TRBV9 TGTGCCAGCAGCGTAGAAGAGAGTAACTATGGCTACACCTTC CASSVEESNYGYTF
NA TRBJ1-2 once TRBV11-2 TGTGCCAGCAGCTTAAGAGTCTACGGTTCTCTAGGCTCTGGCTACACCTTC CASSLRVYGSLGSGYTF
NA TRBJ1-4 NA TRBV25-1 TGTGCCAGCAGCGGTATAGGGACTACAGGAGGGAAACTGTTTTTT CASSGIGTTGGKLFF
NA TRBJ1-4 once TRBV24-1 TGTGCCACCAGTGGAACAGGTACTAATGAAAAACTGTTTTTT CATSGTGTNEKLFF
NA TRBJ2-1 NA TRBV3-1/TRBV3-2 TGTGCCAGCAGCCAAGACCCCAGAGCGGAAACCTACAATGAGCAGTTCTTC CASSQDPRAETYNEQFF
NA TRBJ1-3 NA TRBV5-4 TGTGCCAGCAGCTTGGAGGGACTTCATGGAAACACCATATATTTT CASSLEGLHGNTIYF
NA TRBJ1-3 NA TRBV10-2 TGCGCCAGCAGTGAGACCCACTCTCGCTCTGGAAACACCATATATTTT CASSETHSRSGNTIYF
TRBD2 TRBJ2-3 NA TRBV14 TGTGCCAGCAGCCAAGGATTGGGACTCCAGTCCCTAGCGGGCCACAGGGATACGCAGTATTTT CASSQGLGLQSLAGHRDTQYF
NA TRBJ1-1 once TRBV2 TGTGCCAGCAGGATCTCGACAGACGAGAACACTGAAGCTTTCTTT CASRISTDENTEAFF
TRBD2 TRBJ2-3 NA TRBV5-1 TGCGCCAGCAGCTTGGGGACTAGCGGGAGAACAGATACGCAGTATTTT CASSLGTSGRTDTQYF
TRBD1 TRBJ1-3 NA TRBV27 TGTGCCAGCAGTGGCCGGGACAGGAGCTCTGGAAACACCATATATTTT CASSGRDRSSGNTIYF
TRBD2 TRBJ2-4 NA TRBV18 TGTGCCAGCTCCTATTTACGGGAGGTGGAAAACATTCAGTACTTC CASSYLREVENIQYF
TRBD2 TRBJ2-3 NA TRBV7-9 TGTGCCAGCAGCTTACTGTCTAGCGGGACCTTCACAGATACGCAGTATTTT CASSLLSSGTFTDTQYF
NA TRBJ2-6 NA TRBV9 TGTGCCAGCAGCGTCGGGGGAAGCTCTGGGGCCAACGTCCTGACTTTC CASSVGGSSGANVLTF
TRBD1 TRBJ1-2 once TRBV9 TGTGCCAGCAGCGTAGCTACGGAGACAGGGAACTATGGCTACACCTTC CASSVATETGNYGYTF
TRBD2 TRBJ2-1 NA TRBV14 TGTGCCAGCAGCCAAGTGACTAGCGGGATGTGGGCCCACAATGAGCAGTTCTTC CASSQVTSGMWAHNEQFF
NA TRBJ2-2 NA TRBV4-2 TGTGCCAGCAGCCAGTTAGCAATCGCGAACACCGGGGAGCTGTTTTTT CASSQLAIANTGELFF
NA TRBJ2-4 NA TRBV6-5 TGTGCCAGCAGCCCGGACAGCAAAAACATTCAGTACTTC CASSPDSKNIQYF
TRBD1 TRBJ2-6 NA TRBV14 TGTGCCAGCAGCTCTGGACAGGCGAGCTCTGGGGCCAACGTCCTGACTTTC CASSSGQASSGANVLTF
TRBD1 TRBJ1-1 few TRBV29-1 TGCAGCGGTCAGACAGGGGGCCAGGGGAACACTGAAGCTTTCTTT CSGQTGGQGNTEAFF
TRBD2 TRBJ2-7 NA TRBV6-2/TRBV6-3 TGTGCCAGCAGTCACACTAGCGCGTCCGTCGAGCAGTACTTC CASSHTSASVEQYF
NA TRBJ1-6 NA TRBV5-6 TGTGCCAGCAGCTTGGGACGGTTGGGGCTACCCGGATATAATTCACCCCTCCACTTT CASSLGRLGLPGYNSPLHF
TRBD1 TRBJ1-2 few TRBV11-3 TGTGCCAGCAGCTCTAGGAACCGGACAGGGGCTAACTATGGCTACACCTTC CASSSRNRTGANYGYTF
TRBD2 TRBJ2-1 NA TRBV20-1 TGCAGTGCCAGGAGCGGGACTCCGCAGTTCTTC CSARSGTPQFF
NA TRBJ1-2 NA TRBV19 TGTGCCAGTAGTAAGGAGGTGTCCTATGGCTACACCTTC CASSKEVSYGYTF
NA TRBJ2-5 once TRBV16 TGTGCCAGCAGCCAATCTGCGGCCATACCGTACCAAGAGACCCAGTACTTC CASSQSAAIPYQETQYF
NA TRBJ2-1 NA TRBV3-1/TRBV3-2 TGTGCCAGCAGCCAAGTGAGAGCGGATGAGCAGTTCTTC CASSQVRADEQFF
TRBD1 TRBJ1-1 NA TRBV7-8 TGTGCCAGCAGCTTAGGGGATAACAGGGGTGCTGAAGCTTTCTTT CASSLGDNRGAEAFF
NA TRBJ2-7 NA TRBV4-3 TGCGCCAGCAGCCACCGACTAGGCGAGCAGTACTTC CASSHRLGEQYF
TRBD1 TRBJ1-6 NA TRBV5-8 TGTGCCAGCAGCTTAGGACAGGTGGCTTCACCCCTCCACTTT CASSLGQVASPLHF